Presented here are 28 T cell receptor beta chains from one specimen sequenced in a study of early T cells in non-severe SARS-CoV-2 infection. One entry per CDR3 protein, called by TCRdb with MiXCR from the 5' RACE reads. The top ten hold more than 8.5% of the sample, which has 60,000 or so distinct CDR3 sequences, under 15% seen once. Sequencing used whole blood, obtained at baseline. The source of these receptors is an adult who was a healthcare worker with PCR-confirmed SARS-CoV-2 infection or an uninfected control (not recorded which).

The rearrangement joins TRBV10-1 to TRBJ2-3, with D possibly TRBD2 on 5 matching bases. The CDR3 covers 17 residues. Germline V lookup: CDR1 WNHNN, CDR2 SYGVQD (reference sequence). Between the trimmed V and J ends, which lost 3 bases and 4 bases, there was a span of 20 bases. Here the CDR3 reads CASSEIPRRLEADTQYF. For the CDR3, the DNA is TGCGCCAGCAGTGAAATTCCCCGCCGCCTGGAGGCAGATACGCAGTATTTT.

This clonotype was found a few times. The chain joins TRBV5-1 to TRBJ2-1; D is uncertain. Germline-derived CDR1 and CDR2 are SGHRS and YFSETQ. With 7 bases removed from V and 4 bases from J, the gap between germline ends came to 15 bases. CDR3 size: 14 residues. CDR3 nucleotide sequence: TGCGCCAGCCATTCCGAGGTGTGGTACAATGAGCAGTTCTTC. As protein: CASHSEVWYNEQFF.

This chain connects TRBV5-1 to TRBJ2-4, with D possibly called TRBD1 or TRBD2 (5 bases each). Germline CDR1 is SGHRS and CDR2 is YFSETQ. Trimming took off 4 bases at V and 6 bases at J, with 14 bases between the two ends. The length of the CDR3 is 14 residues. The CDR3 DNA reads as TGCGCCAGCAGCCCATACCGGGGACGAAACATTCAGTACTTC. Protein product: CASSPYRGRNIQYF.

The chain is built from TRBV12-2 and TRBJ1-5; TRBD1 was called by the table and not checked on the DNA. TRBV12-2 is termed a pseudogene. This CDR3 has 18 amino acids. CDR3 in amino acids: CASRLPYREANSNQPQHF. The CDR3 DNA reads as TGTGCAAGTCGCCTACCTTATCGGGAAGCTAATAGCAATCAGCCCCAGCATTTT.

Worth noting for this clonotype: One end of the junction does not line up with germline, which may come from a read error. The chain links TRBV24-1 to TRBJ2-7, with D perhaps TRBD1 or TRBD2 (5 bases each). Germline CDR1 reads KGHDR; CDR2 reads SFDVKD. The CDR3 contains 11 residues. The CDR3 region has the DNA TGTGCCGCTTCCGGGACGACGTTTAAGAACTTC. Its protein is CAASGTTFKNF.

This rearrangement joins TRBV20-1 to TRBJ2-3; TRBD2 matches at 7 bases. The CDR3 is 19 amino acids. Germline V gene lookup returns CDR1 DFQATT and CDR2 SNEGSKA (reference sequence). V was pared by 5 bases and J by 0 bases, with 20 bases of the junction left unmatched. The CDR3 is CSASKTSPIAPISTDTQYF. In nucleotides, the CDR3 is TGCAGTGCTTCGAAGACTAGCCCCATAGCCCCCATAAGCACAGATACGCAGTATTTT.

This clonotype has only a few counts. V is TRBV6-1 and J is TRBJ2-7, with 10 bases lining up with TRBD2. CDR1 and CDR2 from the germline V gene are MNHNS and SASEGT. The CDR3 has 16 residues. V lost 1 base, J lost 2 bases, and 5 bases stayed unmatched. Here the CDR3 DNA reads TGTGCCAGCAGTGAAGGGAGGACTAGCGGCACCTACGAGCAGTACTTC. Translation: CASSEGRTSGTYEQYF.

This clonotype was seen more than once but under ten times. The CDR3 spells CASSQRTGTSVDEQYF. The CDR3 DNA reads TGTGCCAGCAGTCAAAGAACCGGGACTAGCGTGGACGAGCAGTACTTC. This sequence joins TRBV6-1 and TRBJ2-7; 10 bases fit TRBD2. V lost 5 bases, J lost 5 bases, and 12 bases stayed unmatched. The length of the CDR3 is 16 residues. The V gene's germline CDR1 is MNHNS and CDR2 SASEGT.

There are a few counts of this clonotype. The CDR3 region has the DNA TGCGCCAGCAGCCAAGTTTGGGGACAGTTTTATCAGCCCCAGCATTTT. This sequence encodes CASSQVWGQFYQPQHF. V usage is TRBV4-1 and J usage is TRBJ1-5; 7 bases are shared with TRBD1. Germline V gene sequence: CDR1 MGHRA, CDR2 YSYEKL. V shed 1 base and J 5 bases; nucleotides not matched to a gene: 8. The length of the CDR3 is 16 residues.

In its sample, this clonotype was seen a few times. This chain uses TRBV2 with TRBJ2-7; TRBD2 matches 12 bases. The CDR3 is 19 amino acids. Germline V gives CDR1 SNHLY, CDR2 FYNNEI. The ends lost 1 base at V and 5 bases at J; junction bases unmatched: 15. The DNA for the CDR3 is TGTGCCAGCAGTGAAGAACCACTAGCGGGGGGCTTCCGAGCCCACGAGCAGTACTTC. Its translation is CASSEEPLAGGFRAHEQYF.

This clonotype showed up just a few times. The CDR3 coding sequence is TGTGCCAGCAGCAAGGACACCGTGTCCTACACCTTC. Its translation: CASSKDTVSYTF. The J gene is TRBJ1-2, the V gene TRBV7-9, with D possibly TRBD1 on 5 matching bases. V was pared by 5 bases and J by 10 bases, with 14 bases between. This CDR3 has 12 residues. The germline gives CDR1 SEHNR, CDR2 FQNEAQ (reference sequence). Combining the CDR3 with reference TRBV7-9 and TRBJ1-2 gives the whole variable domain DTGVSQNPRHKITKRGQNVTFRCDPISEHNRLYWYRQTLGQGPEFLTYFQNEAQLEKSRLLSDRFSAERPKGSFSTLEIQRTEQGDSAMYLCASSKDTVSYTFGSGTRLTVV.

In this sample, this clonotype turned up a few times. In DNA form, the CDR3 reads TGCAGCGTCGCAACCGGGACGGGAATCTACGAGCAGTACTTC. Translating it yields CSVATGTGIYEQYF. V and J are TRBV29-1 and TRBJ2-7; D is perhaps TRBD1 or TRBD2 (5 bases each). Germline values: CDR1 SQVTM, CDR2 ANQGSEA. The CDR3 runs 14 residues. V shed 6 bases and J shed 3 bases, with 18 bases lying between them.

Here the CDR3 reads CASSTGNYGYTF. The CDR3 DNA reads as TGTGCCAGCAGTACAGGGAACTATGGCTACACCTTC. This chain joins TRBV2 and TRBJ1-2; D possibly corresponds to TRBD1 (6 bases). The germline V and J ends were trimmed by 5 bases and 2 bases, with 6 bases remaining between them. The CDR3 spans 12 residues. The V gene's germline CDR1 is SNHLY and CDR2 FYNNEI.

In its sample, this clonotype was seen many times. The V and J genes are TRBV6-5 and TRBJ1-2; 7 bases are shared with TRBD1. The length of the CDR3 is 13 residues. CDR1 is MNHEY and CDR2 is SVGAGI in the germline V gene. The junction had 4 bases not matched to a gene; V was cut back by 6 bases and J by 3 bases. CDR3 sequence: CASRTDRDYGYTF. The CDR3 DNA follows: TGTGCCAGCAGGACCGACAGGGACTATGGCTACACCTTC.

This clonotype appeared a few times. The chain links TRBV28 to TRBJ2-1; D unresolved. The CDR3 length is 14 residues. V was shortened by 5 bases and J by 0 bases, with 8 bases between the two germline ends. Germline V gene sequence: CDR1 MDHEN, CDR2 SYDVKM. The CDR3 sequence is CASSPERSYNEQFF. The CDR3 nucleotides are TGTGCCAGCAGTCCAGAGCGCTCCTACAATGAGCAGTTCTTC. The complete variable domain, with remaining parts taken from reference TRBV28 and TRBJ2-1, reads DVKVTQSSRYLVKRTGEKVFLECVQDMDHENMFWYRQDPGLGLRLIYFSYDVKMKEKGDIPEGYSVSREKKERFSLILESASTNQTSMYLCASSPERSYNEQFFGPGTRLTVL.

The rearrangement links TRBV7-2 to TRBJ1-1; TRBD1 aligns across 8 bases. The germline V gene has CDR1 SGHTA and CDR2 FQGNSA. The CDR3 contains 17 residues. The J segment lost 5 bases and the V segment lost 4 bases, leaving 15 bases of the junction unmatched. For the CDR3, the DNA is TGTGCCAGCAGCTCCGCCCCCCGGACAGGGAAGGGGACTGAAGCTTTCTTT. It is translated as CASSSAPRTGKGTEAFF. Using reference TRBV7-2 and TRBJ1-1 for the parts outside the CDR3, the full variable domain is GAGVSQSPSNKVTEKGKDVELRCDPISGHTALYWYRQSLGQGLEFLIYFQGNSAPDKSGLPSDRFSAERTGGSVSTLTIQRTQQEDSAVYLCASSSAPRTGKGTEAFFGQGTRLTVV.

The chain links TRBV7-3 to TRBJ2-2; 9 bases map to TRBD2. The junction had 4 bases not matched to a gene; V was cut back by 5 bases and J by 3 bases. Germline V gene lookup returns CDR1 SGHTA and CDR2 FQGTGA. CDR3 length equals 15 residues. The CDR3 bases are TGTGCCAGCAGCAGGACTAGCGCGCACACCGGGGAGCTGTTTTTT. It codes for CASSRTSAHTGELFF.

V usage is TRBV5-1 and J usage is TRBJ2-3, with D possibly called TRBD1 or TRBD2 (5 bases each). The CDR3 loop spans 16 amino acids. V gave up 3 bases and J gave up 1 base, with 15 bases separating them. Germline V gives CDR1 SGHRS, CDR2 YFSETQ. The CDR3 region has the DNA TGCGCCAGCAGCTGGAAACTAGAAGGGGGCACAGATACGCAGTATTTT. Its protein is CASSWKLEGGTDTQYF.

In its sample, this clonotype was seen many times. The V and J genes are TRBV27 and TRBJ2-7; no clear D. Germline values: CDR1 MNHEY, CDR2 SMNVEV (reference sequence). The CDR3 consists of 13 residues. V lost 4 bases and J lost 4, with 11 bases in between. CDR3 protein: CASSSTPKYEQYF. Here the CDR3 DNA reads TGTGCCAGCAGTTCGACTCCGAAGTACGAGCAGTACTTC.

This clonotype was recorded at least ten times. This chain uses TRBV20-1 with TRBJ1-2; no clear D. Looked up from germline, CDR1 is DFQATT and CDR2 is SNEGSKA (reference sequence). The CDR3 runs 14 residues. With 0 bases removed from V and 8 bases from J, the gap between germline ends came to 16 bases. The CDR3 loop reads CSARDPRSAIGYTF. Here the CDR3 DNA reads TGCAGTGCTAGAGACCCACGGAGCGCGATAGGCTACACCTTC.

The genes are TRBV20-1 and TRBJ1-6; perhaps TRBD1 as D (5 bases). Germline CDR1 and CDR2: DFQATT and SNEGSKA (reference sequence). The CDR3 is 14 amino acids. Trimming stripped 5 bases from V and 9 bases from J, with 17 bases between. CDR3 coding DNA: TGCAGTGCTTTTTCTCAATTGGGGGTTTCACCCCTCCACTTT. Protein product: CSAFSQLGVSPLHF.

The CDR3: CASSFAAGDEKLFF. The CDR3, as DNA: TGCGCCAGCAGCTTCGCGGCAGGGGATGAAAAACTGTTTTTT. This chain connects TRBV5-1 to TRBJ1-4, with D possibly matching TRBD1 (6 bases). The CDR3 is made up of 14 amino acids. Germline loops: CDR1 SGHRS, CDR2 YFSETQ. V lost 2 bases to trimming and J lost 6 bases, with 11 bases between them.

This clonotype occurred many times. The V gene is TRBV2, the J gene TRBJ1-2; tentatively, D is TRBD1 (6 bases). Germline V gene data show CDR1 as SNHLY and CDR2 as FYNNEI. V lost 7 bases and J lost 4, with 22 bases in between. The CDR3 totals 16 residues. Here the CDR3 DNA reads TGTGCCAGCAAGGTTTCGGGGGGCTCCCCTCTCTATGGCTACACCTTC. Residues: CASKVSGGSPLYGYTF.

This clonotype has ten or more counts. The chain has TRBV7-9 and TRBJ2-4, with D possibly TRBD1 on 6 matching bases. Trimming took off 7 bases at V and 5 bases at J, with 15 bases between the two ends. The CDR3 loop spans 14 amino acids. Germline lookup yields CDR1 SEHNR and CDR2 FQNEAQ (reference sequence). CDR3 DNA sequence: TGTGCCAGCACGTCCGGGACACCGGAAAACATTCAGTACTTC. Amino acids: CASTSGTPENIQYF.

This clonotype was detected only a few times. The chain uses TRBV6-2 or TRBV6-3 and TRBJ2-3; D gene ambiguous. This CDR3 has 12 residues. CDR1 MNHEY and CDR2 SVGEGT come from the germline V gene. Trimming removed 10 bases from V and 6 bases from J, with 14 bases in between. The CDR3 region has the DNA TGTGCCACCCAACGGCCATACGATACGCAGTATTTT. Translating it yields CATQRPYDTQYF.

There are a few counts of this clonotype. J is TRBJ1-1 and V is TRBV28; TRBD1 matches 10 bases. V shed 6 bases and J 3 bases; nucleotides not matched to a gene: 7. The CDR3 covers 15 residues. Per the germline V gene, CDR1 is MDHEN and CDR2 is SYDVKM. CDR3 in amino acids: CASSGGGQGYTEAFF. CDR3 bases: TGTGCCAGCAGCGGCGGGGGACAGGGGTACACTGAAGCTTTCTTT. Using reference TRBV28 and TRBJ1-1 for the parts outside the CDR3, the full variable domain is DVKVTQSSRYLVKRTGEKVFLECVQDMDHENMFWYRQDPGLGLRLIYFSYDVKMKEKGDIPEGYSVSREKKERFSLILESASTNQTSMYLCASSGGGQGYTEAFFGQGTRLTVV.

The V and J genes are TRBV10-2 and TRBJ1-1; D gene ambiguous. The germline CDR1 and CDR2 sequences are WSHSY and SAAADI. The CDR3 covers 14 residues. Trimming left V 0 bases short and J 5 bases short, with 10 bases between. This chain's CDR3 is CASSESRGYTEAFF. CDR3 DNA sequence: TGCGCCAGCAGTGAGTCCCGCGGCTATACTGAAGCTTTCTTT.

This clonotype has just a few counts. V usage is TRBV10-1 and J usage is TRBJ2-7, with a possible D match to TRBD1 (5 bases). V dropped 5 bases and J dropped 3 bases, with 11 bases sitting between them. Germline assignment: CDR1 WNHNN and CDR2 SYGVQD (reference sequence). This CDR3 region has 13 residues. The CDR3 reads CASSQGTFYEQYF. The CDR3, as DNA: TGCGCCAGCAGTCAGGGAACATTCTACGAGCAGTACTTC.